Following are 26 T cell receptor beta chains from one sample sequenced in a study of shared clonotypes between healthy human individuals. TCRdb keeps only in-frame clones here, not all; method: immunoSEQ multiplex PCR. The data contain about 980,000 clones, roughly 72% of them singletons. Sequencing was done on a sample of memory CD4+ T cells sorted from blood. The sample's subset: CD45RA-negative fraction. The receptors were sampled from a young man in good health.

This clone was recorded once. The rearrangement joins TRBV5-3 to TRBJ2-1; 8 nucleotides match TRBD2. TRBV5-3 is assigned to the ORF class and has an uncertain function. Trimming at V came to 1 base and at J to 7 bases, leaving 10 bases not matched to a gene. The CDR3 consists of 16 residues. CDR3: CARSLFTSGSANEQFF. Here the CDR3 DNA reads TGTGCCAGAAGCTTGTTCACCAGCGGGAGCGCGAATGAGCAGTTCTTC.

This clone was detected many times. V usage is TRBV9 and J usage is TRBJ1-6; 7 nucleotides agree with TRBD1. Germline assignment: CDR1 SGDLS and CDR2 YYNGEE. J lost 7 bases, V lost 0 bases, and 4 bases had no gene match. The CDR3 extends over 15 amino acids. CDR3 bases: TGTGCCAGCAGCGTAGCTGACAGGGAGAATTCACCCCTCCACTTT. Amino acids: CASSVADRENSPLHF.

The chain has TRBV18 and TRBJ2-2; 8 bases fit TRBD1. This CDR3 has 15 residues. The J segment lost 7 bases and the V segment lost 0 bases, leaving 4 bases of the junction unmatched. Germline loops: CDR1 KGHSH, CDR2 LQKENI. The CDR3 region has the DNA TGTGCCAGCTCACCACCGAGACAGGGGTACGGGGAGCTGTTTTTT. Residues: CASSPPRQGYGELFF.

This chain links TRBV9 with TRBJ2-2; perhaps TRBD2 as D (5 bases). The CDR3 is made up of 13 amino acids. Per the germline V gene, CDR1 is SGDLS and CDR2 is YYNGEE. V gave up 6 bases and J gave up 7 bases, with 13 bases separating them. Here the CDR3 reads CASNRGSGGELFF. The CDR3 DNA sequence: TGTGCCAGCAACCGGGGATCGGGCGGGGAGCTGTTTTTT.

This clone turned up a few times. Other nucleotide sequences from this sample produce the same CDR3. V is TRBV5-6 and J is TRBJ1-1; the D is unclear. Germline CDR1 is SGHDT and CDR2 is YYEEEE. Trimming removed 5 bases from V and 4 bases from J, with 9 bases in between. The CDR3 extends over 12 amino acids. CDR3 DNA: TGTGCCAGCAGTCTACCAAGCACTGAAGCTTTCTTT. Encoded protein: CASSLPSTEAFF.

The table lists this clone with many counts. Here the CDR3 reads CAILRMEVPYEQYF. In nucleotides, the CDR3 is TGTGCCATCCTGCGGATGGAGGTCCCCTACGAGCAGTACTTC. The chain uses TRBV6-1 and TRBJ2-7, with D tentatively TRBD2 (5 bases). Germline-derived CDR1 and CDR2 are MNHNS and SASEGT. This CDR3 contains 14 residues. V dropped 10 bases and J dropped 2 bases, with 18 bases sitting between them.

This chain uses TRBV19 with TRBJ2-7, with 10 bases aligning to TRBD2. The trim removed 5 bases at V and 6 bases at J, leaving 7 bases unmatched. In germline, CDR1 is LNHDA, CDR2 SQIVND (reference sequence). The length of the CDR3 is 14 residues. CDR3 bases: TGTGCCAGTAGTTTAACTAGCGGGGTTACCGAGCAGTACTTC. Its protein product is CASSLTSGVTEQYF.

J is TRBJ2-7 and V is TRBV10-2, with 11 nucleotides matching TRBD2. The CDR3 runs 14 residues. Germline lookup yields CDR1 WSHSY and CDR2 SAAADI. Trimming cost V 7 bases and J 2 bases; bases outside gene matches: 4. Here the CDR3 reads CASTGTSGPYEQYF. The CDR3 DNA reads as TGCGCCAGCACCGGGACTAGCGGTCCCTACGAGCAGTACTTC.

This chain connects TRBV11-2 to TRBJ2-1; 14 nucleotides line up with TRBD2. This CDR3 is 16 amino acids long. Germline V gives CDR1 SGHAT, CDR2 FQNNGV. After removal of 0 bases from V and 9 bases from J, the junction contained 4 bases not matched to a gene. The CDR3 sequence: CASSLEGTSGRSEQFF. The DNA for the CDR3 is TGTGCCAGCAGCTTAGAGGGGACTAGCGGGAGAAGTGAGCAGTTCTTC.

The rearrangement links TRBV30 to TRBJ2-3; tentatively, D is TRBD1 (6 bases). The CDR3 contains 15 residues. Germline V gives CDR1 GTSNPN, CDR2 SVGIG (reference sequence). The ends were cut back, 0 bases at V and 6 bases at J, with 16 bases in the middle. The chain's CDR3 is CAWSVQGLRSDTQYF. The CDR3 region has the DNA TGTGCCTGGAGTGTACAGGGATTAAGGTCGGATACGCAGTATTTT.

This clone was observed a single time. One end of the junction fails to match germline, which may point to a read error. This chain connects TRBV7-7 to TRBJ2-3, with 9 bases aligning to TRBD2. Germline V gene sequence: CDR1 SSHAT, CDR2 FNYEAQ (reference sequence). The CDR3 runs 14 residues. The CDR3 is CASSLSAGGDTQYF. The CDR3 nucleotides are TGTGCTAGCAGCTTGTCCGCGGGGGGGGATACGCAGTATTTT.

The chain couples TRBV5-1 to TRBJ1-4, with TRBD1 as a possible D gene (6 bases). The V end was cut by 2 bases, the J end by 7 bases, with 12 bases between. Looked up from germline, CDR1 is SGHRS and CDR2 is YFSETQ. The CDR3 extends over 14 amino acids. The CDR3 sequence: CASSFGGKSEKLFF. Written as DNA, the CDR3 is TGCGCCAGCAGCTTTGGGGGCAAGAGTGAAAAACTGTTTTTT. The full variable domain, in which reference TRBV5-1 and TRBJ1-4 provide the parts outside the CDR3, is KAGVTQTPRYLIKTRGQQVTLSCSPISGHRSVSWYQQTPGQGLQFLFEYFSETQRNKGNFPGRFSGRQFSNSRSEMNVSTLELGDSALYLCASSFGGKSEKLFFGSGTQLSVL.

V usage is TRBV19 and J usage is TRBJ2-7; TRBD1 matches 8 bases. Trimming cost V 6 bases and J 2 bases; bases outside gene matches: 9. This CDR3 is 15 amino acids long. Germline V gene data show CDR1 as LNHDA and CDR2 as SQIVND (reference sequence). CDR3 amino acids: CASRMGQEIAYEQYF. The CDR3 DNA reads as TGTGCCAGTAGGATGGGACAGGAGATCGCCTACGAGCAGTACTTC. The full variable domain, its missing parts supplied by reference TRBV19 and TRBJ2-7, is DGGITQSPKYLFRKEGQNVTLSCEQNLNHDAMYWYRQDPGQGLRLIYYSQIVNDFQKGDIAEGYSVSREKKESFPLTVTSAQKNPTAFYLCASRMGQEIAYEQYFGPGTRLTVT.

This clone was found a few times. The V gene is TRBV7-8, the J gene TRBJ1-4; D gene ambiguous. Germline CDR1 and CDR2: SGHVS and FQNEAQ. This CDR3 is built from 13 residues. V gave up 5 bases and J gave up 7 bases, with 11 bases separating them. Written as DNA, the CDR3 is TGTGCCAGCAGCCCATTAGTCAGTGAAAAACTGTTTTTT. Translated: CASSPLVSEKLFF. Drawing the rest from reference TRBV7-8 and TRBJ1-4, the complete variable domain is GAGVSQSPRYKVAKRGQDVALRCDPISGHVSLFWYQQALGQGPEFLTYFQNEAQLDKSGLPSDRFFAERPEGSVSTLKIQRTQQEDSAVYLCASSPLVSEKLFFGSGTQLSVL.

The chain recombines TRBV30 with TRBJ2-7; TRBD1 aligns across 8 bases. CDR1 is GTSNPN and CDR2 is SVGIG in the germline V gene (reference sequence). V was clipped by 3 bases and J by 6 bases; unmatched bases: 19. The CDR3 totals 17 residues. CDR3 loop: CAWRMAGGLSLSGEQYF. In DNA form, the CDR3 reads TGTGCCTGGAGGATGGCAGGGGGCTTAAGCTTAAGCGGCGAGCAGTACTTC.

The chain couples TRBV9 to TRBJ1-2, with D possibly matching TRBD1 (5 bases). Trimming removed 0 bases from V and 8 bases from J, with 17 bases in between. The CDR3 is made up of 15 amino acids. Germline V gene data show CDR1 as SGDLS and CDR2 as YYNGEE. CDR3 DNA: TGTGCCAGCAGCGTAGTGGGGACCCCGCAAGACGGCTACACCTTC. The encoded protein is CASSVVGTPQDGYTF.

This clone was recorded once. The V gene is TRBV5-6, the J gene TRBJ2-6; D is ambiguous. V was clipped by 3 bases and J by 0 bases, with 16 bases between them. CDR1 and CDR2 from the germline V gene are SGHDT and YYEEEE. The CDR3 has 18 amino acids. In DNA, the CDR3 is TGTGCCAGCAGCTGGCTGCACACTCTCGGCTCTGGGGCCAACGTCCTGACTTTC. Translation: CASSWLHTLGSGANVLTF.

The V call is TRBV5-4, the J call TRBJ2-3; possibly TRBD2 for D (5 bases). The CDR3 contains 14 residues. The germline V gene has CDR1 SGHNT and CDR2 YYREEE (reference sequence). Between the trimmed V and J ends, which lost 1 base and 3 bases, there was a span of 9 bases. This CDR3 reads CASSLLTGTDTQYF. The CDR3 DNA is TGTGCCAGCAGCTTGCTCACGGGGACAGATACGCAGTATTTT.

This chain links TRBV30 with TRBJ2-3; D is perhaps TRBD2 (5 bases). The V gene's germline CDR1 is GTSNPN and CDR2 SVGIG (reference sequence). This CDR3 has 14 amino acids. V lost 0 bases, J lost 3 bases, and 10 bases lay in between. In DNA form, the CDR3 reads TGTGCCTGGAGTGTCGGGGTAGGGACAGATACGCAGTATTTT. Amino acid sequence: CAWSVGVGTDTQYF.

This chain uses TRBV6-6 with TRBJ2-2, with D unclear. V dropped 8 bases and J dropped 1 base, with 14 bases sitting between them. The germline CDR1 and CDR2 sequences are MNHNY and SVGAGI (reference sequence). This CDR3 spans 15 amino acids. In DNA form, the CDR3 reads TGTGCCAGCCGTTCCGGGCAGATGAACACCGGGGAGCTGTTTTTT. Protein sequence: CASRSGQMNTGELFF.

CDR3 residues: CASSFGSTPSGTGELFF. As DNA, the CDR3 is TGTGCCAGCAGCTTTGGGTCCACCCCCTCGGGTACCGGGGAGCTGTTTTTT. V usage is TRBV11-1 and J usage is TRBJ2-2; D call uncertain. The germline V and J ends were trimmed by 3 bases and 5 bases, with 19 bases remaining between them. Germline lookup yields CDR1 SGHAT and CDR2 FQDESV (reference sequence). The CDR3 totals 17 residues.

The rearrangement links TRBV5-4 to TRBJ2-1; 10 bases are a match to TRBD2. J was trimmed by 2 bases and V by 4 bases; bases with no gene match: 6. The CDR3 totals 16 residues. Germline CDR1 SGHNT, CDR2 YYREEE (reference sequence). The CDR3 sequence: CASSVSGGAAYNEQFF. The CDR3 DNA is TGTGCCAGCAGCGTGAGCGGGGGGGCAGCCTACAATGAGCAGTTCTTC.

The chain has TRBV4-1 and TRBJ2-7; 9 bases are shared with TRBD1. CDR3 length: 15 residues. V trimming: 3 bases; J trimming: 3 bases; junction bases outside the gene matches: 6. Germline CDR1 MGHRA, CDR2 YSYEKL. CDR3 sequence (DNA): TGCGCCAGCAGCCAGCCGGGACAGGGAATCTACGAGCAGTACTTC. Its protein is CASSQPGQGIYEQYF.

Concerning this clone itself: The sample holds other DNA sequences that translate to the same CDR3. This chain links TRBV19 with TRBJ2-7; possibly TRBD2 for D (5 bases). The CDR3 is 14 residues long. The V gene lost 1 base and the J gene lost 3 bases, with 10 bases spanning the gap. Germline V gene lookup returns CDR1 LNHDA and CDR2 SQIVND (reference sequence). CDR3 DNA: TGTGCCAGTAGTATAGGAGGGTCAGTCTACGAGCAGTACTTC. It specifies CASSIGGSVYEQYF.

The rearrangement uses TRBV7-8 and TRBJ2-3; D perhaps matches TRBD2 (5 bases). V was clipped by 4 bases and J by 6 bases, with 17 bases between them. CDR1 and CDR2 (germline): SGHVS, FQNEAQ. The CDR3 is 15 residues long. The CDR3 reads CASSSGYSEVDTQYF. The CDR3 nucleotides are TGTGCCAGCAGCTCGGGGTACTCAGAGGTGGATACGCAGTATTTT. The variable domain in full, with the rest retrieved from reference TRBV7-8 and TRBJ2-3, is GAGVSQSPRYKVAKRGQDVALRCDPISGHVSLFWYQQALGQGPEFLTYFQNEAQLDKSGLPSDRFFAERPEGSVSTLKIQRTQQEDSAVYLCASSSGYSEVDTQYFGPGTRLTVL.

In its sample, this clone was seen once. V and J are TRBV25-1 and TRBJ2-2; 9 bases fit TRBD1. Germline lookup yields CDR1 MGHDK and CDR2 SYGVNS. J was trimmed by 3 bases and V by 6 bases; bases with no gene match: 5. CDR3 length: 15 amino acids. The CDR3 here is CASSSGTGYTGELFF. In nucleotides, the CDR3 is TGTGCCAGCAGCTCCGGGACAGGGTACACCGGGGAGCTGTTTTTT.